The source of this T cell receptor (beta chain) is a study of T cells in localized non-small cell lung cancer. Study-level points and caveats: A median of 57 of the top 100 tumor clones appeared in adjacent lung, which was paired and uninvolved. Adjacent uninvolved lung had the highest clonality, suggesting focused antigen responses.

A word on this clone: Its antigen remains unidentified.

This CDR3 comprises 15 residues. Per germline, CDR1 SGHNT and CDR2 YENEEA. V lost 2 bases to trimming and J lost 7 bases, with 17 bases between them. Here immunoSEQ multiplex PCR was the method, and the copy in TCRdb shows in-frame clones only, minus some. The data show about 2,100 clones, 20% to 25% seen once. V and J are TRBV11-3 and TRBJ2-5, with D possibly matching TRBD2 (6 bases). This sequence originates from a woman aged 40-69 years with stage I lung adenocarcinoma. The starting material was lung tumor tissue, obtained before any cancer treatment. Here the CDR3 reads CASSLTNPSVGTQYF. The CDR3 coding sequence is TGTGCCAGCAGCTTAACAAATCCTAGCGTTGGGACCCAGTACTTC.